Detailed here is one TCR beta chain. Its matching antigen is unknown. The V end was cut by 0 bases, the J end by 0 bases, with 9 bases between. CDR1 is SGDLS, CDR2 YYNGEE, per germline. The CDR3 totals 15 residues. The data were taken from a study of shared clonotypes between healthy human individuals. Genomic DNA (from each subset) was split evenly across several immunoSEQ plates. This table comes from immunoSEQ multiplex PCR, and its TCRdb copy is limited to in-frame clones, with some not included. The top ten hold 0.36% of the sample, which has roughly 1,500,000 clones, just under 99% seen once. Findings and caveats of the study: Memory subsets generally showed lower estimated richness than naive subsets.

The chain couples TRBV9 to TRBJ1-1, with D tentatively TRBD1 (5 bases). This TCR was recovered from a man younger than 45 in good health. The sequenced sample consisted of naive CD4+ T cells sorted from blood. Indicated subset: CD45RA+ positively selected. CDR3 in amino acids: CASSVGQTMNTEAFF. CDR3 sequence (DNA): TGTGCCAGCAGCGTAGGACAGACCATGAACACTGAAGCTTTCTTT. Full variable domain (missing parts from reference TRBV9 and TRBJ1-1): DSGVTQTPKHLITATGQRVTLRCSPRSGDLSVYWYQQSLDQGLQFLIQYYNGEERAKGNILERFSAQQFPDLHSELNLSSLELGDSALYFCASSVGQTMNTEAFFGQGTRLTVV.